The rows below give T cell receptor beta chains drawn from one sample of a study of CD8+CD57+ T cells in acquired aplastic anemia. TCRdb redid the calling of the reads with MiXCR, one entry per CDR3 protein. The repertoire holds 180,000 or so distinct CDR3 sequences, with 48% as singletons. The sequencing sample was made of sorted CD4+, CD8+, or CD8+CD57+ T cells (not recorded which) from PBMCs. The receptors shown here come from a human donor with aplastic anemia. The CDR3 runs from the conserved cysteine through the conserved F or W. Each record gives: clone size, D gene, J gene, V gene, CDR3 DNA, CDR3 protein. The D gene is left open where the match is weak. Clone size is not always given. Where it is, it says once, few, many or a class for expanded clones.

>many|NA|TRBJ1-5|TRBV11-2
TGTGCCAGCAGCTTAGGAGCGGGGGATATGCAGCCCCAGCATTTT
CASSLGAGDMQPQHF
>many|TRBD1|TRBJ1-2|TRBV2
TGTGCCAGGGTGGGGACAGGGGGCAACTATGGCTACACCTTC
CARVGTGGNYGYTF
>NA|NA|TRBJ2-7|TRBV15
TGTGCCACCAGCAGTGGAGGAGTGTCTCCGCACTTC
CATSSGGVSPHF
>NA|TRBD1|TRBJ1-5|TRBV19
TGTGCCACTAGGGGGCGTCAGCCCCAGCATTTT
CATRGRQPQHF
>many|NA|TRBJ2-1|TRBV24-1
TGTGCCACCAGTGTTGCCGGGGGCCCTTGGAATGAGCAGTTCTTC
CATSVAGGPWNEQFF
>NA|TRBD1|TRBJ1-6|TRBV24-1
TGTGCCACCAGGGGGACAGGTTTGGATTCACCCCTCCACTTT
CATRGTGLDSPLHF
>NA|TRBD2|TRBJ2-3|TRBV2
TGTGCCAGGACTAGCGGCCCTAGCACAGATACGCAGTATTTT
CARTSGPSTDTQYF
>once|NA|TRBJ1-2|TRBV19
TGTGCCAGTAGTATAGTGGCAGGGGGCTACACCTTC
CASSIVAGGYTF
>many|TRBD1|TRBJ1-3|TRBV5-1
TGCGCCAGCAGCTTTGGGACAGGGACTGGAAACACCATATATTTT
CASSFGTGTGNTIYF
>NA|NA|TRBJ2-5|TRBV7-3
TGTGCCAGCAGCAAATACGGGGGACAAGAGACCCAGTACTTC
CASSKYGGQETQYF
>NA|TRBD2|TRBJ2-1|TRBV20-1
TGCAGTGCTAGAGAATCACGCGGGAGGACGAACGATGAGCAGTTCTTC
CSARESRGRTNDEQFF
>NA|NA|TRBJ2-2|TRBV29-1
TGCAGCTTGAGACTCAACACCGGGGAGCTGTTTTTT
CSLRLNTGELFF
>many|NA|TRBJ1-1|TRBV12-3/TRBV12-4
TGTGCCAGCAGCCATTCCCCAGGGGCCACTGAAGCTTTCTTT
CASSHSPGATEAFF
>NA|NA|TRBJ1-4|TRBV2
TGTGCCAGCAGGCAAAATGCCGCAACTAATGAAAAACTGTTTTTT
CASRQNAATNEKLFF
>many|NA|TRBJ1-3|TRBV9
TGTGCCAGCAGGGACATGTCTGGAAACACCATATATTTT
CASRDMSGNTIYF
>many|NA|TRBJ1-1|TRBV5-5
TGTGCCAGCAGCTTTAACAGGGACACTGAAGCTTTCTTT
CASSFNRDTEAFF